This TCR beta chain was sequenced during a study of spatial heterogeneity in lung cancer. Study-level points and caveats: Tumoral mutation counts were tracked by counts of expanded intratumoral alpha and beta TCRs.

Using its own MiXCR run on the 5' RACE reads, TCRdb lists one record per CDR3 protein. This repertoire shows 9,500 to 13,000 distinct CDR3 sequences, under 8.5% found once; its top ten account for 15% to 20%. Time point described: sample taken at primary tumor resection. V dropped 0 bases and J dropped 4 bases, with 8 bases sitting between them. The CDR3 totals 14 residues. Germline V lookup: CDR1 KGHSH, CDR2 LQKENI. Within the sample, this clonotype is medium-sized. Its antigen is undetermined. Sequenced here: lung tumor tissue, sampled at surgery. This TCR came from a male donor with early-stage non-small cell lung cancer. V usage is TRBV18 and J usage is TRBJ2-3; D ambiguous. CDR3 DNA sequence: TGTGCCAGCTCACCACCAGGTGCGGCAGATACGCAGTATTTT. It yields the protein CASSPPGAADTQYF.